This entry features one T cell receptor (beta chain) sequence. This sample was included in a study of T cell changes during pregnancy in multiple sclerosis. Method: immunoSEQ multiplex PCR; TCRdb's copy keeps in-frame clones and lacks some. The sample includes tens of thousands of clones, 90% to 95% of them seen just once. The V and J ends lost 7 bases and 4 bases respectively, with 16 bases between them. CDR1 and CDR2 (germline): MNHNS, SASEGT. CDR3 length: 15 amino acids. The sequencing here drew on peripheral blood, taken in the second trimester of pregnancy. J is TRBJ2-2 and V is TRBV6-1, with D possibly matching TRBD1 (5 bases). The receptor's source is a female donor in good health, enrolled as a control in a pregnancy study. The CDR3 DNA reads as TGTGCCAGCAACCTAGTATTAAGGGGCACCGGGGAGCTGTTTTTT. Residues: CASNLVLRGTGELFF.